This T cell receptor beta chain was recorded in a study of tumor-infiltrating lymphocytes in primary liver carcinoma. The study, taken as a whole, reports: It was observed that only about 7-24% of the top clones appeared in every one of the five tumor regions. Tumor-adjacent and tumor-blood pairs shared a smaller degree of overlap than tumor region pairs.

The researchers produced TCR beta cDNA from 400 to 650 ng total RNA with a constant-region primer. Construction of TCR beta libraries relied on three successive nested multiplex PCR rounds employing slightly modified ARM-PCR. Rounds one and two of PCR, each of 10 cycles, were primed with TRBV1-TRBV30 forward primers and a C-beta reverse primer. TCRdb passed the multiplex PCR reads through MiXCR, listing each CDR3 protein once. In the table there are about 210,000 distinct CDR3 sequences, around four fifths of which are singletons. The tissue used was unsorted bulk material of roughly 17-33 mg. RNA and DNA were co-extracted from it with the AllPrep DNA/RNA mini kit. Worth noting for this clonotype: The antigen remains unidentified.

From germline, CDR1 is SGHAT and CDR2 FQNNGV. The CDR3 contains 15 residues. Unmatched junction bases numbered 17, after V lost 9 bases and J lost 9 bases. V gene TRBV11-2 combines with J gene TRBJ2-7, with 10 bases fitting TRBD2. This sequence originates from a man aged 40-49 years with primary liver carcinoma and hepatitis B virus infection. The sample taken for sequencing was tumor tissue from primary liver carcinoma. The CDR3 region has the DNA TGTGCCAGTATCTTAACCCTAGCGGGGGATAGCGTGCAGTACTTC. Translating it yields CASILTLAGDSVQYF.